The 10 T cell receptor beta chains below were found in one sample sequenced in a study of cytomegalovirus exposure and HLA in healthy donors (TCRdb year 2017). Libraries came from the immunoSEQ multiplex PCR assay. A mixture of 60 forward primers for TCR Vbeta segments and 13 reverse primers for TCR Jbeta segments was used in the multiplex PCR. The immuneACCESS repertoire file appears here via TCRdb, limited to in-frame rearrangements. These files lack a portion of the clones; in checked studies, under half of the deficit traces to unresolved V genes, and the cause of the others is not known. This sample lists about 150,000 clones; approximately 80% were detected once. In total, the top ten clones hold roughly 13% of the sample. The sample taken for sequencing was PBMCs. The receptors shown here come from a man aged 30 to 45 in good health and CMV-seropositive.

This clone showed up just once. The genes are TRBV5-1 and TRBJ2-1; the D gene is possibly TRBD1 (8 bases). Germline V lookup: CDR1 SGHRS, CDR2 YFSETQ. The CDR3 has 16 amino acids. The germline V and J ends were trimmed by 0 bases and 4 bases, with 14 bases remaining between them. CDR3 sequence: CASSLDRGGLYNEQFF. The CDR3 DNA reads TGCGCCAGCAGCTTGGACAGGGGGGGCCTGTACAATGAGCAGTTCTTC.

The CDR3 sequence is CASSTRTVQSDYEQYF. In DNA form, the CDR3 reads TGTGCCAGCAGCACCCGGACAGTTCAGTCAGACTACGAGCAGTACTTC. The chain joins TRBV28 to TRBJ2-7, with D perhaps TRBD1 (6 bases). CDR1 is MDHEN and CDR2 is SYDVKM in the germline V gene. The CDR3 totals 16 residues. V lost 6 bases and J lost 3, with 21 bases in between. The full variable domain, in which reference TRBV28 and TRBJ2-7 provide the parts outside the CDR3, is DVKVTQSSRYLVKRTGEKVFLECVQDMDHENMFWYRQDPGLGLRLIYFSYDVKMKEKGDIPEGYSVSREKKERFSLILESASTNQTSMYLCASSTRTVQSDYEQYFGPGTRLTVT.

This clone turned up a few times. J is TRBJ1-1 and V is TRBV5-5; 8 nucleotides agree with TRBD1. The CDR3 spans 17 residues. Per germline, CDR1 SGHKS and CDR2 YYEKEE (reference sequence). Trimming at V came to 5 bases and at J to 3 bases, leaving 15 bases not matched to a gene. The CDR3 spells CASSSGTGYPGDTEAFF. Written as DNA, the CDR3 is TGTGCCAGCAGTTCCGGGACAGGATACCCCGGTGACACTGAAGCTTTCTTT.

The chain combines TRBV21-1 with TRBJ1-5. TRBV21-1 is deemed a pseudogene. This CDR3 region has 12 residues. The CDR3 region is CASSELDQPQHF. The DNA of the CDR3 is TGTGCCAGCAGTGAGTTGGATCAGCCCCAGCATTTT.

The chain is built from TRBV2 and TRBJ2-7, with D perhaps matching TRBD1 (6 bases). With 0 bases removed from V and 6 bases from J, the gap between germline ends came to 15 bases. The germline V gene has CDR1 SNHLY and CDR2 FYNNEI. CDR3 length equals 15 residues. The CDR3 nucleotides read TGTGCCAGCAGTGAAGCGCTTGGAGACAGGTGCGAGCAGTACTTC. Translated, it gives CASSEALGDRCEQYF.

The chain joins TRBV19 to TRBJ2-5; the D gene is possibly TRBD2 (5 bases). The CDR3 extends over 14 amino acids. V was clipped by 0 bases and J by 3 bases, with 8 bases between them. CDR1 is LNHDA and CDR2 is SQIVND in the germline V gene (reference sequence). The CDR3 is CASSIDLEEETQYF. Written as DNA, the CDR3 is TGTGCCAGTAGTATAGATCTGGAGGAAGAGACCCAGTACTTC.

This chain links TRBV7-9 with TRBJ2-1; D is perhaps TRBD2 (7 bases). The germline V and J ends were trimmed by 3 bases and 10 bases, with 13 bases remaining between them. The CDR3 consists of 13 residues. Germline V gives CDR1 SEHNR, CDR2 FQNEAQ (reference sequence). The CDR3 DNA follows: TGTGCCAGCAGCTTTGGGGGGGCGGGGGAGCAGTTCTTC. Amino acid sequence: CASSFGGAGEQFF.

The chain couples TRBV6-6 to TRBJ2-3, with 9 bases that match TRBD2. Unmatched junction bases numbered 11, after V lost 5 bases and J lost 8 bases. The germline CDR1 and CDR2 sequences are MNHNY and SVGAGI (reference sequence). This CDR3 comprises 15 residues. CDR3 coding DNA: TGTGCCAGCAGTCCCTCGGGGCTAGCGGGGTCTACGCAGTATTTT. Protein sequence: CASSPSGLAGSTQYF.

The CDR3 nucleotides are TGTGCCAGTCATGCATCCGGGGTTGCATGGAGGGCTTTCTTT. It yields the protein CASHASGVAWRAFF. V and J are TRBV6-5 and TRBJ1-1; D is unclear. V was clipped by 9 bases and J by 11 bases, with 25 bases between them. Germline V CDR1 and CDR2: MNHEY, SVGAGI. The length of the CDR3 is 14 residues.

V is TRBV4-2 and J is TRBJ1-5; 8 bases agree with TRBD1. V dropped 4 bases and J dropped 0; count of bases not matched to a gene: 2. Germline CDR1 reads LGHNA; CDR2 reads YNFKEQ. The CDR3 is 15 residues long. This CDR3 reads CASSPTGDSNQPQHF. The CDR3 nucleotides are TGTGCCAGCAGCCCGACAGGGGATAGCAATCAGCCCCAGCATTTT.